The count of the clone carrying this T cell receptor (beta chain) is one. TCRdb's table, derived via immunoSEQ multiplex PCR, lists solely in-frame clones and lacks some. The table lists approximately 100,000 clones, around 88% of them singletons, with 12% to 15% in the top ten. This sample stems from a study of control samples from healthy donors and cancer patients. The CDR3 runs 15 residues. Trimming removed 4 bases from V and 1 base from J; junction bases left unmatched: 8. The germline V gene has CDR1 SGHDT and CDR2 YYEEEE. The gene calls are TRBV5-6 and TRBJ2-7; 7 nucleotides match TRBD2. This TCR was recovered from a man aged 25-40 years in good health. Sample: blood. The CDR3 DNA reads TGTGCCAGCAGCAATCGCGGGAGCGGATCCTACGAGCAGTACTTC. Protein: CASSNRGSGSYEQYF.